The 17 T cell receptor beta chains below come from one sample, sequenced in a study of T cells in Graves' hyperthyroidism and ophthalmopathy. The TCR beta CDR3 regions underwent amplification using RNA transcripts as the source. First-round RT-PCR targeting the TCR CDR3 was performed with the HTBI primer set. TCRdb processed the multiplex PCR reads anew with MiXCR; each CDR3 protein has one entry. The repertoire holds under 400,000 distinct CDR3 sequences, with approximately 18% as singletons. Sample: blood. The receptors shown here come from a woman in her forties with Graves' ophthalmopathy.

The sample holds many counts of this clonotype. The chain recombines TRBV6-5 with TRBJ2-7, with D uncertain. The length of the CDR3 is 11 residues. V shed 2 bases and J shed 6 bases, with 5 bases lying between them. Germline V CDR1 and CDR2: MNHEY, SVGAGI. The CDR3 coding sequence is TGTGCCAGCAGTTACCTGGGCGAGCAGTACTTC. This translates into CASSYLGEQYF.

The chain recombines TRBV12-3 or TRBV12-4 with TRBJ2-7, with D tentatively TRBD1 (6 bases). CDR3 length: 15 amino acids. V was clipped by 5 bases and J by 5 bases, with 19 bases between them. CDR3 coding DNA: TGTGCCAGCAGTCCCCCCCGGACAGCGGTGAACGAGCAGTACTTC. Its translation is CASSPPRTAVNEQYF.

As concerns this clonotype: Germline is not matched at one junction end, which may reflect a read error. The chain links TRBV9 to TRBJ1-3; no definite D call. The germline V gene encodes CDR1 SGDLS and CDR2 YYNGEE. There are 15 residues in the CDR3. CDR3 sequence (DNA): TGTGCCAGAAGCGTTTCTGGGTCGTATGGAAACACCATATATTTT. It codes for CARSVSGSYGNTIYF.

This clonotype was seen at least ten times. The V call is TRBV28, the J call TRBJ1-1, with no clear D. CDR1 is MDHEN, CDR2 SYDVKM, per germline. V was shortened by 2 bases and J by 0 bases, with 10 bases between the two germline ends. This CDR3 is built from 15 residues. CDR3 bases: TGTGCCAGCAGTTTAGCAGCCAGAATGAACACTGAAGCTTTCTTT. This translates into CASSLAARMNTEAFF.

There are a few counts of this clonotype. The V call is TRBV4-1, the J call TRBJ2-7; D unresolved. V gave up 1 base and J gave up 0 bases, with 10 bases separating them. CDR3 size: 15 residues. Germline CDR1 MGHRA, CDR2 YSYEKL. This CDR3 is CASSQGAEPSYEQYF. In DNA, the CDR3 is TGCGCCAGCAGCCAAGGGGCAGAGCCCTCCTACGAGCAGTACTTC.

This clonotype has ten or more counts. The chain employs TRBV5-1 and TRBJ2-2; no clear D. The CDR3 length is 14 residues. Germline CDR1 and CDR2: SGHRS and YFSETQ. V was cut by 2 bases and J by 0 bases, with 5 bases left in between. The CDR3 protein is CASSLNSNTGELFF. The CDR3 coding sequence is TGCGCCAGCAGCTTAAACTCGAACACCGGGGAGCTGTTTTTT. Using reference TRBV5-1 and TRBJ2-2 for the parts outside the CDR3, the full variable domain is KAGVTQTPRYLIKTRGQQVTLSCSPISGHRSVSWYQQTPGQGLQFLFEYFSETQRNKGNFPGRFSGRQFSNSRSEMNVSTLELGDSALYLCASSLNSNTGELFFGEGSRLTVL.

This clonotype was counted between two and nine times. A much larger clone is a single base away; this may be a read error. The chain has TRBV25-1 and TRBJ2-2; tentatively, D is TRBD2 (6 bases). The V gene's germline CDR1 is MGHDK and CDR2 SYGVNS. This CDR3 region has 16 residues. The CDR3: CVSRTATRRLAGELFF. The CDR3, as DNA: TGTGTCAGCCGCACGGCCACCCGGAGACTAGCCGGGGAGCTGTTTTTT.

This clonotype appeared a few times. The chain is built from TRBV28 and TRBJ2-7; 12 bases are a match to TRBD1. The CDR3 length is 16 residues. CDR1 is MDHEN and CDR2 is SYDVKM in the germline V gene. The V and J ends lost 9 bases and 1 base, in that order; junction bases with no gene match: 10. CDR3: CASRGGQGAFSYEQYF. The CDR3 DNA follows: TGTGCCAGTAGGGGGGGACAGGGGGCTTTTTCCTACGAGCAGTACTTC.

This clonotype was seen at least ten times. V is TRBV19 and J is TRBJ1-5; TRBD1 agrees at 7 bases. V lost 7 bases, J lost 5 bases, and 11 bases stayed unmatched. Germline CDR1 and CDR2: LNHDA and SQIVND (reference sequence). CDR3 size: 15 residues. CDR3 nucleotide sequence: TGTGCCAGTACCGCGGACAGGAACCACTATCAGCCCCAGCATTTT. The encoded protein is CASTADRNHYQPQHF.

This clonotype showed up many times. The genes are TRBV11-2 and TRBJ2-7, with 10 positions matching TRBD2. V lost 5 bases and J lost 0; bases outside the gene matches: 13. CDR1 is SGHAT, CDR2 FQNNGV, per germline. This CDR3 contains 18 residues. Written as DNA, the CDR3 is TGTGCCAGCAGCCCCCATGTTCTAGCGGGAGTCGGCTCCTACGAGCAGTACTTC. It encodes CASSPHVLAGVGSYEQYF.

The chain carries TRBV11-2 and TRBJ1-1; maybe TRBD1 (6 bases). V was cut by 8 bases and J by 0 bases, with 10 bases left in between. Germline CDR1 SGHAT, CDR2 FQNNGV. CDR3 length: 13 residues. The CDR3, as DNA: TGTGCCAGCGCCGGACAGATGAACACTGAAGCTTTCTTT. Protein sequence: CASAGQMNTEAFF.

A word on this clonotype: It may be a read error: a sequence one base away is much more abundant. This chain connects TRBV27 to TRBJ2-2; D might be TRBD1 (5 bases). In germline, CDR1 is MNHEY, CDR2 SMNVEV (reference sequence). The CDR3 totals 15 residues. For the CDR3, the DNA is TGTGTCAGCAGGCCCGACAGCTTGAACACCGGGGAGCTGTTTTTT. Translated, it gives CVSRPDSLNTGELFF.

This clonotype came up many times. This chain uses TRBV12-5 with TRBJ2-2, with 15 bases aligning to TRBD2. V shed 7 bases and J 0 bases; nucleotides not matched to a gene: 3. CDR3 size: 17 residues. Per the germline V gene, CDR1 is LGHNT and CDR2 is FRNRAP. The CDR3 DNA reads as TGTGCTAGTGTGTGGACTAGCGGGAGGGCGAACACCGGGGAGCTGTTTTTT. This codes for CASVWTSGRANTGELFF.

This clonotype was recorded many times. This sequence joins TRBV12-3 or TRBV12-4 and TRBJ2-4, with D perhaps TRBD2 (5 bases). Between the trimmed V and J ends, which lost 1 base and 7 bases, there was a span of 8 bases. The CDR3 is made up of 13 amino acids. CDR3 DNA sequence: TGTGCCAGCAGTTTAGAACTAGGGAACATTCAGTACTTC. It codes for CASSLELGNIQYF.

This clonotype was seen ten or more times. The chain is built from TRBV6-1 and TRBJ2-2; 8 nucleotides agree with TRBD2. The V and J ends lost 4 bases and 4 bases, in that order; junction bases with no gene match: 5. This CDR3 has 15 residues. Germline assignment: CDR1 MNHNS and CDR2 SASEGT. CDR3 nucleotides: TGTGCCAGCAGTGGCGGGACTAGGGTCACCGGGGAGCTGTTTTTT. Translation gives CASSGGTRVTGELFF.

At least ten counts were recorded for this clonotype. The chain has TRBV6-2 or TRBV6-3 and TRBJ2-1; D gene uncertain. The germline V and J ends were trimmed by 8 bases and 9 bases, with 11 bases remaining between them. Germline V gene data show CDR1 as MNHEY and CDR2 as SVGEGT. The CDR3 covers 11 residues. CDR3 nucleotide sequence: TGTGCCAGCGGGTTCGGAGCTGAGCAGTTCTTC. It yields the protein CASGFGAEQFF.

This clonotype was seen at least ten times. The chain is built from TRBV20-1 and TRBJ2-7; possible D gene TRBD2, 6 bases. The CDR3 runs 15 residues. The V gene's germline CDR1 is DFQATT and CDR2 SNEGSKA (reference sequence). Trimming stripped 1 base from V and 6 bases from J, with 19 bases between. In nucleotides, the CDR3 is TGCAGTGCTAGAGTTTCCGGGACTCAAGGTGGCGAGCAGTACTTC. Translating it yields CSARVSGTQGGEQYF.